This T cell receptor (beta chain) originates from a study of OX40 agonist ivuxolimab in advanced cancers. For the study at large: Dosing consisted of intravenous ivuxolimab at 0.01 to 10 mg/kg every 2 weeks. The study enrolled dose-escalation patients with hepatocellular carcinoma, melanoma, renal cell or head and neck cancer. Study outcomes and limitations: Undetermined was the antigen specificity of the expanded peripheral T cells.

Comment on this clone: Its specificity is unknown.

TCRdb's copy holds only in-frame clones and misses some; the assay was immunoSEQ multiplex PCR. The profile shows around 51,000 clones, around 77% of them singletons. Trimming at V came to 5 bases and at J to 6 bases, leaving 11 bases not matched to a gene. The CDR3 extends over 18 amino acids. CDR1 SGHTA and CDR2 FQGTGA come from the germline V gene. The TCR comes from an adult with an advanced solid tumor such as melanoma, head and neck, liver or kidney cancer. The input for sequencing was CD4+ or CD8+ T cells sorted from blood, taken in a trial of the OX40 agonist ivuxolimab. The V gene is TRBV7-3, the J gene TRBJ2-1, with 15 bases aligning to TRBD2. The CDR3 DNA follows: TGTGCCAGCAGCCGTAGAGGACTAGCGGGAGGGCCCATCAATGAGCAGTTCTTC. Its protein product is CASSRRGLAGGPINEQFF.